What follows are 9 T cell receptor beta chains derived from one specimen sequenced in a study of blood T cell repertoires in COVID-19 (dated by TCRdb to 2018 to 2021). Libraries were constructed by the immunoSEQ multiplex PCR assay. Not all clones reach the TCRdb copy of this immuneACCESS table, which keeps in-frame sequences only. Checked studies attribute under half of the gap to unresolved V genes and leave the rest unexplained. This sample holds 300,000 to 350,000 clones; 85% to 90% were observed only once. The top ten constitute approximately 7.3% of the sample. Sequencing was carried out using peripheral blood. All receptors come from a woman in her seventies with COVID-19, enrolled during active disease.

V is TRBV7-8 and J is TRBJ1-1, with 10 positions matching TRBD1. The CDR3 spans 17 residues. Germline CDR1 SGHVS, CDR2 FQNEAQ. V was pared by 5 bases and J by 5 bases, with 14 bases of the junction left unmatched. The CDR3: CASSLRDRGVERTEAFF. DNA for the CDR3: TGTGCCAGCAGCCTTCGGGACAGGGGAGTGGAAAGGACTGAAGCTTTCTTT.

The rearrangement uses TRBV4-1 and TRBJ1-2; TRBD1 aligns across 8 bases. CDR1 and CDR2 from the germline V gene are MGHRA and YSYEKL. V was clipped by 4 bases and J by 3 bases; unmatched bases: 7. The CDR3 is made up of 15 amino acids. CDR3 sequence: CASSLLDRADYGYTF. The CDR3, as DNA: TGCGCCAGCAGCCTACTGGACAGGGCTGACTATGGCTACACCTTC.

The chain has TRBV24-1 and TRBJ1-2, with D perhaps matching TRBD1 (6 bases). Germline CDR1 and CDR2: KGHDR and SFDVKD. The CDR3 is made up of 14 amino acids. Trimming cost V 4 bases and J 2 bases, with 10 bases left between them. The CDR3 bases are TGTGCCACCAGTGAGGCAGGGGAGAACTATGGCTACACCTTC. Its translation is CATSEAGENYGYTF.

The V and J genes are TRBV6-6 and TRBJ1-1; a possible D gene is TRBD1 (5 bases). CDR1 and CDR2 from the germline V gene are MNHNY and SVGAGI (reference sequence). Deletions cut 6 bases from V and 6 bases from J, with 20 bases between. The CDR3 contains 15 residues. CDR3 in DNA: TGTGCCAGCAGATTAACCCTCAGGGATTTCGCTGAAGCTTTCTTT. It encodes CASRLTLRDFAEAFF.

The genes are TRBV5-1 and TRBJ1-6; 7 bases are shared with TRBD1. The CDR3 runs 16 residues. Germline CDR1 is SGHRS and CDR2 is YFSETQ. Unmatched junction bases numbered 9, after V lost 4 bases and J lost 5 bases. The CDR3 sequence: CASSQTQGRNNSPLHF. CDR3 coding DNA: TGCGCCAGCAGCCAGACACAGGGGAGGAATAATTCACCCCTCCACTTT.

This chain uses TRBV10-2 with TRBJ2-5; 12 bases map to TRBD2. From germline, CDR1 is WSHSY and CDR2 SAAADI. The CDR3 totals 18 residues. Trimming cost V 3 bases and J 2 bases; bases outside gene matches: 10. CDR3 amino acids: CASSDRSTSGGLQETQYF. The CDR3 bases are TGCGCCAGCAGTGACAGGTCGACTAGCGGGGGCCTACAAGAGACCCAGTACTTC.

The rearrangement uses TRBV2 and TRBJ1-1; TRBD1 aligns across 9 bases. The CDR3 is 16 residues long. J gave up 2 bases and V 6 bases, and 10 bases lay outside the gene matches. Germline V gene sequence: CDR1 SNHLY, CDR2 FYNNEI. The CDR3 protein is CASSVPGTGLNTEAFF. CDR3 coding DNA: TGTGCCAGCAGCGTACCCGGGACAGGGCTTAACACTGAAGCTTTCTTT.

The chain couples TRBV27 to TRBJ1-1; 7 bases match TRBD1. Germline loops: CDR1 MNHEY, CDR2 SMNVEV (reference sequence). The CDR3 totals 15 residues. Trimming took 4 bases from V and 1 from J; bases not matched to a gene: 6. The CDR3 is CASSSRQGGNTEAFF. CDR3 DNA sequence: TGTGCCAGCAGTTCCCGACAGGGAGGGAACACTGAAGCTTTCTTT.

This clone is a singleton in its sample. The gene calls are TRBV2 and TRBJ1-1; D is perhaps TRBD1 (6 bases). With 3 bases removed from V and 1 base from J, the gap between germline ends came to 15 bases. The CDR3 sequence is 16 residues long. From germline, CDR1 is SNHLY and CDR2 FYNNEI. The CDR3 DNA reads as TGTGCCAGCAGTGATCGGGCAGGGGCGGGGAACACTGAAGCTTTCTTT. Its translation is CASSDRAGAGNTEAFF.